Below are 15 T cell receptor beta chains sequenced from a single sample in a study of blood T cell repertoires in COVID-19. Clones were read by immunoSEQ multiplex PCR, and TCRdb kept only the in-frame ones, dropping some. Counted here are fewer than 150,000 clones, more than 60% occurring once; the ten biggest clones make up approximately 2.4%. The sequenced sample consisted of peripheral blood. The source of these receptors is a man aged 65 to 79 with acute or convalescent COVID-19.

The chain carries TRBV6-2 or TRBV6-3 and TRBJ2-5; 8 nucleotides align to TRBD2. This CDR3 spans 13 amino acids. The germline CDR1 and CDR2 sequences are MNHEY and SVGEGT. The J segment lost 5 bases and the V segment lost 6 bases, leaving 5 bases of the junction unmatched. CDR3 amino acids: CASSRTSFETQYF. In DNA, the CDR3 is TGTGCCAGCAGCAGGACTAGCTTTGAGACCCAGTACTTC.

CDR3: CSVEPPGGTGELFF. For the CDR3, the DNA is TGCAGCGTTGAACCCCCAGGTGGAACCGGGGAGCTGTTTTTT. This chain uses TRBV29-1 with TRBJ2-2; D uncertain. V lost 2 bases, J lost 5 bases, and 12 bases lay in between. From germline, CDR1 is SQVTM and CDR2 ANQGSEA. The CDR3 covers 14 residues.

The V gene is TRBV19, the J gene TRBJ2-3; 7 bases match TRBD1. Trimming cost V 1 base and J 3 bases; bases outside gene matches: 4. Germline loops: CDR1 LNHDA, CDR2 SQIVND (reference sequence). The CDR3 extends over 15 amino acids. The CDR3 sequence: CASSIGRGRTDTQYF. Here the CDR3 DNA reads TGTGCCAGTAGTATAGGAAGGGGGCGTACAGATACGCAGTATTTT.

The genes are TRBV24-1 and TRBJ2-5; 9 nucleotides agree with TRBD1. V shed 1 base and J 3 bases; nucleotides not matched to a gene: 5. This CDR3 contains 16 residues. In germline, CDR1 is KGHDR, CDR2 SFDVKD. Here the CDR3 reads CATSDFSRTGEETQYF. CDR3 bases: TGTGCCACCAGTGATTTTTCGAGGACAGGGGAAGAGACCCAGTACTTC.

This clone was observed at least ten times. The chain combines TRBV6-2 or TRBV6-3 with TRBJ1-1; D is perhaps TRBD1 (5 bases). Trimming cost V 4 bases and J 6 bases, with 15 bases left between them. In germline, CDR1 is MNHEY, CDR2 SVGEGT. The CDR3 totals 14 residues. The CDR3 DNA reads TGTGCCAGCAGTTCCCCAACGACAGTTCCTGAAGCTTTCTTT. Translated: CASSSPTTVPEAFF.

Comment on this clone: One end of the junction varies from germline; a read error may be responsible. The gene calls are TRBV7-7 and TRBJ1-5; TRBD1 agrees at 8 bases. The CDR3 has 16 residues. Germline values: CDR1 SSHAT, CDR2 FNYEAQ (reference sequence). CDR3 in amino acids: CASTPRLQGDNQPQHF. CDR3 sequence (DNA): TGTGCTAGCACCCCCCGGTTACAGGGGGACAATCAGCCCCAGCATTTT.

CDR3 protein: CATEENTEAFF. DNA of the CDR3: TGTGCCACAGAGGAGAACACTGAAGCTTTCTTT. V gene TRBV6-5 combines with J gene TRBJ1-1, with D unresolved. The V gene lost 10 bases and the J gene lost 1 base, with 7 bases spanning the gap. The CDR3 has 11 residues. Germline values: CDR1 MNHEY, CDR2 SVGAGI.

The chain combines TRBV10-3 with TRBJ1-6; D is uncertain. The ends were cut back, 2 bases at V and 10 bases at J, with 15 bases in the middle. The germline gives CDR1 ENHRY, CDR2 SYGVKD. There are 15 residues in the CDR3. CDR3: CAISEQAGIDSPLHF. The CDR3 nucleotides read TGTGCCATCAGTGAGCAGGCGGGGATTGACTCACCCCTCCACTTT.

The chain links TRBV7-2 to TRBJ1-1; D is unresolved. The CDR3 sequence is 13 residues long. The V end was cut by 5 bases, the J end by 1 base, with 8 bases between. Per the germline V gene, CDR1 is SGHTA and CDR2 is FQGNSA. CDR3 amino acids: CASSASGNTEAFF. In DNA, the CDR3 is TGTGCCAGCAGCGCCAGCGGGAACACTGAAGCTTTCTTT.

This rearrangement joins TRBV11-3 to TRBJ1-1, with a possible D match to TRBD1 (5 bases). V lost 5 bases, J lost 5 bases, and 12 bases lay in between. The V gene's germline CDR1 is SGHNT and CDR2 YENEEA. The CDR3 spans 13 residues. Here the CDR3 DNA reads TGTGCCAGCAGCCGTCAGGGAGGGACTGAAGCTTTCTTT. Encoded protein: CASSRQGGTEAFF.

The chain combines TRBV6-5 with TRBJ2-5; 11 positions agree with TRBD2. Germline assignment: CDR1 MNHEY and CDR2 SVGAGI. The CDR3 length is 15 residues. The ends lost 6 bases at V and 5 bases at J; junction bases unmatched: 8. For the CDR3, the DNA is TGTGCCAGCAGGTCCGGACTAGCGGGCTGGGAGACCCAGTACTTC. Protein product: CASRSGLAGWETQYF.

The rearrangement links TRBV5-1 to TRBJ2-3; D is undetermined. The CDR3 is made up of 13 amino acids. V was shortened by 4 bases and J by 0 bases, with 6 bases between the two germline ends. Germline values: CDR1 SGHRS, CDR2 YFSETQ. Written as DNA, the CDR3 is TGCGCCAGCAGCCTTTATAGCACAGATACGCAGTATTTT. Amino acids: CASSLYSTDTQYF.

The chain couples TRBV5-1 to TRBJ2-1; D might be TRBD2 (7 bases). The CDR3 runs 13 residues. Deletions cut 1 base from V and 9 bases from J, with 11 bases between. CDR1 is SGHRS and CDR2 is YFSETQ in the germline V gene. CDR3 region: CASSLQGGVEQFF. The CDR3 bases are TGCGCCAGCAGCTTGCAAGGGGGGGTTGAGCAGTTCTTC.

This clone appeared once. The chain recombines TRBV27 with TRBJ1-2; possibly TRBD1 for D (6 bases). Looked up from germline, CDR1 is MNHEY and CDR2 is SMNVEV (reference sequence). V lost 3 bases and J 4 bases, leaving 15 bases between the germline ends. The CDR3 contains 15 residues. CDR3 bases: TGTGCCAGCAGTTTGGATGGACAGCGAAGCTATGGCTACACCTTC. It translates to CASSLDGQRSYGYTF.

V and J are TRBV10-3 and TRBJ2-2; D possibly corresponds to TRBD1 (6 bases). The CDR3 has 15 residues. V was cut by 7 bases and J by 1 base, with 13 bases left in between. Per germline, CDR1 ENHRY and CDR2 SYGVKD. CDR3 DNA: TGTGCCATCAATACCGGGACAAGGAACACCGGGGAGCTGTTTTTT. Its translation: CAINTGTRNTGELFF.